This T cell receptor (beta chain) stems from a study of OX40 agonist ivuxolimab in advanced cancers. Notes on the study in general: The study observed clonal expansion of CD4+ and CD8+ blood T cells by week 6 at 0.1 to 3.0 mg/kg. Low normalized clonal expansion also occurred in some nonresponding patients.

Baseline was the first blood sampling point, followed by cycle 4 day 1 and cycle 7 day 1. Clones were sequenced by immunoSEQ multiplex PCR, and TCRdb holds only the in-frame ones, with some missing. Of 65,000 to 100,000 clones listed, 85% to 90% are singletons. Concerning this clone: Its target is unknown.

Trimming cost V 6 bases and J 5 bases; bases outside gene matches: 7. The germline CDR1 and CDR2 sequences are LNHDA and SQIVND (reference sequence). The CDR3 totals 14 residues. The V gene is TRBV19, the J gene TRBJ2-1; 7 bases align to TRBD1. The source of this sequence is an adult with an advanced solid tumor such as melanoma, head and neck, liver or kidney cancer. Material: CD4+ or CD8+ T cells sorted from blood, obtained in a trial of the OX40 agonist ivuxolimab. CDR3 region: CASRTTGTDNEQFF. The CDR3 nucleotides read TGTGCCAGTAGAACCACCGGGACAGACAATGAGCAGTTCTTC.